This TCR beta chain emerged from a study of T cell responses to AZD1222 COVID-19 vaccine. The germline V gene has CDR1 SGHRS and CDR2 YFSETQ. Trimming cost V 4 bases and J 9 bases; bases outside gene matches: 22. The CDR3 spans 17 residues. Clones were read by immunoSEQ multiplex PCR, and TCRdb kept only the in-frame ones, dropping some. The sample lists 150,000 to 200,000 clones, roughly 92% occurring once. Sample: peripheral blood, taken 28 days after the second AZD1222 dose. The chain is built from TRBV5-1 and TRBJ2-7; TRBD1 matches at 7 bases. The TCR comes from an adult who received the AZD1222 COVID-19 vaccine. The CDR3 DNA sequence: TGCGCCAGCAGCCGTACTACAACCCAGACAGGGCGAATCGGGCAGTACTTC. Translation: CASSRTTTQTGRIGQYF.